The 5 T cell receptor beta chains given below trace back to one sample, sequenced in a study of cytomegalovirus exposure and HLA in healthy donors. It was with 60 Vbeta and 13 Jbeta primers that the PCR ran. Here immunoSEQ multiplex PCR was the method, and the copy in TCRdb shows in-frame clones only, minus some. The repertoire holds about 200,000 clones, with about 81% as singletons. Sequenced material: PBMCs. These TCRs come from a woman aged 40 to 50 in good health and CMV-seronegative.

The chain carries TRBV28 and TRBJ2-7; 9 positions match TRBD1. The CDR3 length is 13 residues. With V trimmed by 6 bases and J by 4 bases, 4 bases remained unmatched. The germline V gene has CDR1 MDHEN and CDR2 SYDVKM. CDR3 sequence reads: CASRMTGGYEQYF. CDR3 DNA sequence: TGTGCCAGCAGGATGACAGGGGGATACGAGCAGTACTTC.

This clone is a singleton in its sample. The chain has TRBV7-3 and TRBJ1-2; D not certain. V lost 7 bases and J 1 base, leaving 16 bases between the germline ends. Germline lookup yields CDR1 SGHTA and CDR2 FQGTGA. The CDR3 sequence is 15 residues long. CDR3 DNA sequence: TGTGCCAGCACCACCTCCCGGTCGATTAACTATGGCTACACCTTC. Amino acid sequence: CASTTSRSINYGYTF.

The chain links TRBV29-1 to TRBJ1-5, with D perhaps TRBD1 (6 bases). The CDR3 has 13 residues. The V gene lost 7 bases and the J gene lost 4 bases, with 14 bases spanning the gap. Per germline, CDR1 SQVTM and CDR2 ANQGSEA. CDR3 in DNA: TGCAGCGCCGCAGACAGGAGAAATCAGCCCCAGCATTTT. Translated, it gives CSAADRRNQPQHF.

This chain links TRBV5-1 with TRBJ2-7; tentative D call: TRBD2 (5 bases). Per germline, CDR1 SGHRS and CDR2 YFSETQ. The germline V and J ends were trimmed by 1 base and 3 bases, with 8 bases remaining between them. This CDR3 comprises 13 residues. As DNA, the CDR3 is TGCGCCAGCAGCTTGTCCGGGAACTACGAGCAGTACTTC. Protein sequence: CASSLSGNYEQYF.

The CDR3 nucleotides read TGTGCCAGCTCACTCCTGACAGAGTCCTACGAGCAGTACTTC. Translation gives CASSLLTESYEQYF. The V gene is TRBV18, the J gene TRBJ2-7; TRBD1 might be the D (5 bases). The V gene lost 4 bases and the J gene lost 1 base, with 11 bases spanning the gap. The CDR3 extends over 14 amino acids. Germline V gene lookup returns CDR1 KGHSH and CDR2 LQKENI.